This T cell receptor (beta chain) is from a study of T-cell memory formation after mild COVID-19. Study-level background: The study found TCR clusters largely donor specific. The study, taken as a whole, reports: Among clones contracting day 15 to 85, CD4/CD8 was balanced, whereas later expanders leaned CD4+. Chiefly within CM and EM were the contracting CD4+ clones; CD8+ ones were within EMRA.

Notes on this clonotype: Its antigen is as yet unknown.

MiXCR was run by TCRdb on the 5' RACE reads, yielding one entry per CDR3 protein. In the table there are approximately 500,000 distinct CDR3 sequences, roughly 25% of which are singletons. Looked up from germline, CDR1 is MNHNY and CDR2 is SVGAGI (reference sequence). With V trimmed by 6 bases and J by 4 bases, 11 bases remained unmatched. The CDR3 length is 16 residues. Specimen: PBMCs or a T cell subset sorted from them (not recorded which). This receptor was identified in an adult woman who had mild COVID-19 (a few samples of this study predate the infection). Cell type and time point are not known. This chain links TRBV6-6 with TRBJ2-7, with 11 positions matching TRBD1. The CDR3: CASSLMGQGGQYEQYF. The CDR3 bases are TGTGCCAGCAGCCTAATGGGACAGGGGGGGCAGTACGAGCAGTACTTC.